Listed below are T cell receptor beta chains from one sample, sequenced in a study of beta chain features in type 1 diabetes. Only in-frame clones appear in the TCRdb table, and some are missing; sequencing was by immunoSEQ multiplex PCR. The repertoire holds more than 100,000 clones, 25% to 35% seen once, with more than 0.5% in the top ten. Sequencing input: central memory CD4+ T cells from blood. These receptors were obtained from a young woman with type 1 diabetes. Both conserved end residues are part of each CDR3. The D gene is left open where the match is weak. Only some rows state a clone size, as once, few, many or a class for expanded clones.

NA,13,NA,TRBV18,TRBJ2-6,CASSPVGANVLTF,TGTGCCAGCTCACCCGTCGGGGCCAACGTCCTGACTTTC
NA,16,TRBD1,TRBV5-6,TRBJ1-1,CASSPTGTGVATEAFF,TGTGCCAGCAGCCCGACCGGGACAGGGGTGGCCACTGAAGCTTTCTTT
few,15,TRBD2,TRBV28,TRBJ2-7,CASSLAGGHVYEQYF,TGTGCCAGCAGTCTAGCGGGAGGGCATGTCTACGAGCAGTACTTC
NA,14,TRBD1,TRBV18,TRBJ1-2,CASSPSRQGDGYTF,TGTGCCAGCTCACCCTCCCGACAGGGCGACGGCTACACCTTC
NA,16,NA,TRBV28,TRBJ2-1,CASSPQLVAKRNEQFF,TGTGCCAGCAGTCCCCAACTAGTCGCAAAACGAAATGAGCAGTTCTTC
NA,18,TRBD2,TRBV7-2,TRBJ2-5,CASSFGTSGRFSQETQYF,TGTGCCAGCAGCTTCGGGACTAGCGGGAGATTTAGCCAAGAGACCCAGTACTTC
few,11,TRBD2,TRBV20-1,TRBJ2-1,CSGGLRNEQFF,TGCAGCGGGGGACTAAGGAATGAGCAGTTCTTC
few,12,NA,TRBV5-1,TRBJ1-2,CASSLEGYGYTF,TGCGCCAGCAGCCTGGAGGGGTATGGCTACACCTTC
few,16,TRBD2,TRBV7-9,TRBJ2-1,CASSFIAGGHFDEQFF,TGTGCCAGCAGCTTTATCGCGGGAGGACATTTCGATGAGCAGTTCTTC
few,14,TRBD1,TRBV30,TRBJ1-1,CAWSETGGITEAFF,TGTGCCTGGAGTGAAACAGGGGGCATCACTGAAGCTTTCTTT
NA,15,TRBD1,TRBV6-5,TRBJ1-3,CASSYQGQAVNTIYF,TGTGCCAGCAGTTACCAGGGACAGGCCGTGAACACCATATATTTT
NA,14,NA,TRBV5-1,TRBJ2-1,CASSDPRGYNEQFF,TGCGCCAGCAGCGATCCTCGAGGTTACAATGAGCAGTTCTTC
NA,17,TRBD2,TRBV2,TRBJ2-3,CASSVPLSGASTDTQYF,TGTGCCAGCAGTGTCCCCCTTAGCGGGGCTAGCACAGATACGCAGTATTTT
NA,14,NA,TRBV28,TRBJ2-7,CASSLAQGMSEQYF,TGTGCCAGCAGTTTGGCTCAGGGTATGTCCGAGCAGTACTTC
few,15,NA,TRBV30,TRBJ1-2,CAWRPVGAGDYGYTF,TGTGCCTGGAGGCCAGTCGGGGCAGGGGACTATGGCTACACCTTC
few,17,TRBD2,TRBV4-3,TRBJ2-5,CASSQDGGGIIKETQYF,TGCGCCAGCAGCCAAGATGGCGGGGGAATCATCAAAGAGACCCAGTACTTC
NA,15,NA,TRBV7-9,TRBJ1-2,CASSLALGGNYGYTF,TGTGCCAGCAGCTTAGCTTTGGGGGGGAACTATGGCTACACCTTC
few,15,NA,TRBV19,TRBJ1-2,CASRMRGAQNYGYTF,TGTGCCAGTAGGATGCGTGGGGCCCAGAACTATGGCTACACCTTC
NA,15,NA,TRBV19,TRBJ1-2,CASSILPGGADGYTF,TGTGCCAGTAGTATACTACCTGGGGGCGCCGATGGCTACACCTTC
NA,15,NA,TRBV5-1,TRBJ2-1,CASSFLADSYNEQFF,TGCGCCAGCAGCTTTCTCGCGGACTCCTACAATGAGCAGTTCTTC
few,16,NA,TRBV6-5,TRBJ2-2,CASSYSSTSGTGELFF,TGTGCCAGCAGTTACTCGAGTACTAGTGGCACCGGGGAGCTGTTTTTT
NA,14,NA,TRBV7-2,TRBJ2-3,CASSSSSTTDTQYF,TGTGCCAGCAGTTCCTCTTCTACCACAGATACGCAGTATTTT
NA,12,NA,TRBV30,TRBJ1-2,CAWSHFNYGYTF,TGTGCCTGGAGCCATTTTAACTATGGCTACACCTTC
NA,16,TRBD2,TRBV7-9,TRBJ2-5,CASSPGTSGISETQYF,TGTGCCAGCAGCCCGGGGACTAGCGGGATTTCAGAGACCCAGTACTTC
NA,12,NA,TRBV6-5,TRBJ1-1,CASTGDGTEAFF,TGTGCCAGCACCGGAGACGGGACTGAAGCTTTCTTT
NA,15,NA,TRBV5-1,TRBJ2-1,CASSLTGEAYNEQFF,TGCGCCAGCAGCTTAACGGGAGAGGCCTACAATGAGCAGTTCTTC
NA,16,NA,TRBV19,TRBJ1-3,CASSFPGSRSGNTIYF,TGTGCCAGTAGTTTCCCCGGGTCTCGCTCTGGAAACACCATATATTTT
few,13,NA,TRBV30,TRBJ2-1,CAWNRWRWDEQFF,TGTGCCTGGAATCGGTGGAGGTGGGATGAGCAGTTCTTC
NA,14,NA,TRBV29-1,TRBJ1-2,CSVESVGGFYGYTF,TGCAGCGTTGAGAGCGTAGGGGGATTCTATGGCTACACCTTC
few,16,NA,TRBV7-2,TRBJ2-5,CASSLVFGSGGETQYF,TGTGCCAGCAGCTTAGTGTTCGGGAGTGGAGGGGAGACCCAGTACTTC
few,17,NA,TRBV5-1,TRBJ2-3,CASSLAGRTKLTDTQYF,TGCGCCAGCAGCTTGGCGGGGCGGACTAAACTCACAGATACGCAGTATTTT
NA,13,TRBD1,TRBV7-9,TRBJ1-1,CASSSTGQDEAFF,TGTGCCAGCAGCTCTACTGGACAGGACGAAGCTTTCTTT
NA,14,TRBD1,TRBV11-1,TRBJ2-7,CASSSYRQGGEQYF,TGTGCCAGCAGCTCATATAGACAGGGCGGCGAGCAGTACTTC
few,13,NA,TRBV5-6,TRBJ1-5,CASSFRGPQPQHF,TGTGCCAGCAGCTTCAGGGGACCTCAGCCCCAGCATTTT
NA,13,NA,TRBV9,TRBJ1-3,CASSGSSGNTIYF,TGTGCCAGCAGCGGGAGCTCTGGAAACACCATATATTTT
few,15,TRBD2,TRBV11-3,TRBJ2-5,CASSPGLREGETQYF,TGTGCCAGCAGCCCCGGTCTACGGGAGGGGGAGACCCAGTACTTC
NA,14,NA,TRBV19,TRBJ1-1,CASSLRVDDTEAFF,TGTGCCAGTAGTCTCAGGGTGGACGACACTGAAGCTTTCTTT
NA,15,TRBD1,TRBV9,TRBJ2-5,CASSASGQGPLTQYF,TGTGCCAGCAGCGCCTCCGGACAGGGCCCATTGACCCAGTACTTC
few,14,NA,TRBV27,TRBJ2-2,CASSLNRQAGELFF,TGTGCCAGCAGTTTGAACCGACAGGCCGGGGAGCTGTTTTTT
NA,19,TRBD1,TRBV7-2,TRBJ2-4,CASSLAVRGQGASKNIQYF,TGTGCCAGCAGCTTAGCGGTGAGGGGACAGGGGGCTTCCAAAAACATTCAGTACTTC
NA,16,TRBD2,TRBV19,TRBJ2-1,CASSTRTSGRANEQFF,TGTGCCAGTAGTACGCGAACTAGCGGGAGGGCCAATGAGCAGTTCTTC
NA,14,NA,TRBV7-9,TRBJ1-4,CASSLTATNEKLFF,TGTGCCAGCAGCTTAACTGCAACTAATGAAAAACTGTTTTTT